The 23 T cell receptor beta chains below all came from one sample that was sequenced in a study of human T cells and chemical hapten exposure. Each CDR3 protein gets one entry after TCRdb re-called the RACE reads with MiXCR. Among approximately 90,000 distinct CDR3 sequences listed, around 11% were seen once. Sample time point: patch test 1, 2 weeks after DPC sensitization. Documented treatment: therapeutic diphenylcyclopropenone sensitization with weekly scalp DPC. The sample here was whole blood, taken in connection with sensitization to the hapten diphenylcyclopropenone (DPC). The receptor source for this set is a woman in her forties with alopecia areata. Some clones in this sample may be carry-over from other donors' samples.

The chain employs TRBV6-5 and TRBJ1-2, with TRBD1 as a possible D gene (6 bases). Germline loops: CDR1 MNHEY, CDR2 SVGAGI. The CDR3 is 15 residues long. V lost 5 bases and J lost 8, with 21 bases in between. The CDR3 DNA reads TGTGCCAGCAGTCCGTTCGGGACACGCCGGGCGGGCTACACCTTC. It encodes CASSPFGTRRAGYTF.

The CDR3 loop reads CASSMGGVNTGELFF. The DNA of the CDR3 is TGTGCCAGCAGCATGGGAGGTGTGAACACCGGGGAGCTGTTTTTT. This chain links TRBV28 with TRBJ2-2, with D possibly TRBD2 on 6 matching bases. This CDR3 is built from 15 residues. CDR1 and CDR2 from the germline V gene are MDHEN and SYDVKM. Trimming took off 6 bases at V and 1 base at J, with 12 bases between the two ends.

V gene TRBV29-1 combines with J gene TRBJ2-2; unclear D gene. The V gene lost 6 bases and the J gene lost 3 bases, with 11 bases spanning the gap. Per germline, CDR1 SQVTM and CDR2 ANQGSEA. The CDR3 spans 13 residues. CDR3 loop: CSVKERDTGELFF. DNA of the CDR3: TGCAGCGTAAAAGAACGGGACACCGGGGAGCTGTTTTTT.

The V gene is TRBV7-9, the J gene TRBJ2-1; possible D gene TRBD2, 6 bases. Germline CDR1 is SEHNR and CDR2 is FQNEAQ (reference sequence). The CDR3 is made up of 14 amino acids. The germline V and J ends were trimmed by 5 bases and 7 bases, with 15 bases remaining between them. CDR3 sequence (DNA): TGTGCCAGCAGCCCAAGGGACTTCGTTAATGAGCAGTTCTTC. It is translated as CASSPRDFVNEQFF.

This clonotype turned up a few times. CDR3 protein: CSVDGLAGVLSYNEQFF. For the CDR3, the DNA is TGCAGCGTTGACGGCCTAGCGGGAGTCCTCTCCTACAATGAGCAGTTCTTC. The J gene is TRBJ2-1, the V gene TRBV29-1, with TRBD2 identical over 10 bases. Germline-derived CDR1 and CDR2 are SQVTM and ANQGSEA. The CDR3 totals 17 residues. Trimming removed 3 bases from V and 0 bases from J; junction bases left unmatched: 8.

V usage is TRBV7-9 and J usage is TRBJ2-1; 9 bases are a match to TRBD1. V was clipped by 5 bases and J by 2 bases; unmatched bases: 16. CDR1 and CDR2 from the germline V gene are SEHNR and FQNEAQ (reference sequence). This CDR3 has 19 residues. The CDR3 spells CASSTPHGTGSVTYNEQFF. The CDR3 DNA sequence: TGTGCCAGCAGCACTCCGCACGGGACAGGGTCAGTCACCTACAATGAGCAGTTCTTC.

This clonotype has at least ten counts. The CDR3 reads CASLAGEVSYNEQFF. In DNA form, the CDR3 reads TGTGCCAGCCTAGCGGGTGAAGTCTCCTACAATGAGCAGTTCTTC. J is TRBJ2-1 and V is TRBV28, with 8 bases aligning to TRBD2. CDR1 is MDHEN and CDR2 is SYDVKM in the germline V gene. The V and J ends lost 8 bases and 0 bases, in that order; junction bases with no gene match: 6. This CDR3 spans 15 amino acids.

This chain uses TRBV5-5 with TRBJ1-1; D perhaps matches TRBD1 (5 bases). Germline CDR1 and CDR2: SGHKS and YYEKEE (reference sequence). Deletions cut 4 bases from V and 4 bases from J, with 17 bases between. This CDR3 comprises 15 residues. This CDR3 reads CASSSKIQGPTEAFF. The DNA for the CDR3 is TGTGCCAGCAGCAGTAAAATCCAGGGACCCACTGAAGCTTTCTTT.

V usage is TRBV27 and J usage is TRBJ1-1, with TRBD1 identical over 8 bases. CDR3 length: 14 amino acids. Germline V gene lookup returns CDR1 MNHEY and CDR2 SMNVEV (reference sequence). V was pared by 7 bases and J by 5 bases, with 9 bases of the junction left unmatched. The CDR3 here is CASTPTGVNTEAFF. DNA for the CDR3: TGTGCCAGCACCCCGACAGGGGTAAATACTGAAGCTTTCTTT.

CDR3 in amino acids: CASSFQGYDTEAFF. The CDR3 coding sequence is TGTGCCAGCAGCTTTCAGGGTTACGACACTGAAGCTTTCTTT. This chain joins TRBV7-2 and TRBJ1-1; perhaps TRBD1 as D (5 bases). V lost 3 bases and J 3 bases, leaving 11 bases between the germline ends. This CDR3 region has 14 residues. Germline V lookup: CDR1 SGHTA, CDR2 FQGNSA.

This clonotype occurred a few times. The V call is TRBV5-1, the J call TRBJ2-7, with no clear D. The germline CDR1 and CDR2 sequences are SGHRS and YFSETQ. The CDR3 extends over 15 amino acids. V lost 0 bases to trimming and J lost 2 bases, with 12 bases between them. The CDR3 DNA reads as TGCGCCAGCAGCTTGGGAGTTGGGCGGACCTACGAGCAGTACTTC. Amino acids: CASSLGVGRTYEQYF. Complete variable domain (other parts from reference TRBV5-1 and TRBJ2-7): KAGVTQTPRYLIKTRGQQVTLSCSPISGHRSVSWYQQTPGQGLQFLFEYFSETQRNKGNFPGRFSGRQFSNSRSEMNVSTLELGDSALYLCASSLGVGRTYEQYFGPGTRLTVT.

This clonotype was seen more than once but under ten times. The chain joins TRBV3-1 to TRBJ2-1; 10 bases are shared with TRBD2. V dropped 3 bases and J dropped 7; count of bases not matched to a gene: 9. Germline V gives CDR1 LGHDT, CDR2 YNNKEL (reference sequence). The CDR3 extends over 16 amino acids. In DNA, the CDR3 is TGTGCCAGCAGCCAGAGTCCTAGCGGGAGTGGAAATGAGCAGTTCTTC. The encoded protein is CASSQSPSGSGNEQFF.

This clonotype was counted many times. The V and J genes are TRBV12-3 or TRBV12-4 and TRBJ1-1; D remains unclear. V gave up 7 bases and J gave up 0 bases, with 21 bases separating them. The CDR3 runs 17 residues. This CDR3 is CASTSGVSRAVNTEAFF. For the CDR3, the DNA is TGTGCCAGCACCAGTGGGGTGAGTAGGGCAGTGAACACTGAAGCTTTCTTT.

The rearrangement uses TRBV4-3 and TRBJ2-3; the D gene could be TRBD1 or TRBD2 (6 bases each). The germline V and J ends were trimmed by 1 base and 6 bases, with 14 bases remaining between them. The CDR3 covers 15 residues. The germline V gene has CDR1 LGHNA and CDR2 YSLEER. This chain's CDR3 is CASSQVRGREDTQYF. The CDR3 nucleotides read TGCGCCAGCAGCCAAGTTCGGGGGCGCGAGGATACGCAGTATTTT.

V gene TRBV18 combines with J gene TRBJ1-5; 8 bases are shared with TRBD1. Looked up from germline, CDR1 is KGHSH and CDR2 is LQKENI. J gave up 7 bases and V 6 bases, and 5 bases lay outside the gene matches. This CDR3 region has 13 residues. The CDR3 spells CASSSDRGQPQHF. CDR3 nucleotide sequence: TGTGCCAGCTCCAGTGACAGGGGCCAGCCCCAGCATTTT.

This clonotype was detected a few times. The chain uses TRBV5-8 and TRBJ2-3; D assignment may be TRBD1 or TRBD2 (6 bases each). The CDR3 is made up of 16 amino acids. Germline CDR1 SGHTS, CDR2 YDEGEE. V was pared by 4 bases and J by 0 bases, with 15 bases between. The CDR3 reads CASSPGARGSTDTQYF. The CDR3 DNA sequence: TGTGCCAGCAGCCCGGGGGCCCGCGGGAGCACAGATACGCAGTATTTT.

The chain employs TRBV5-1 and TRBJ2-5; 11 nucleotides align to TRBD2. This CDR3 spans 16 amino acids. The junction had 3 bases not matched to a gene; V was cut back by 0 bases and J by 2 bases. Germline CDR1 SGHRS, CDR2 YFSETQ. CDR3 bases: TGCGCCAGCAGCTTGGTGGGACTAGCGGCTCAAGAGACCCAGTACTTC. Translated, it gives CASSLVGLAAQETQYF.

This clonotype has a handful of counts. The rearrangement joins TRBV10-3 to TRBJ2-7; D unresolved. CDR1 is ENHRY and CDR2 is SYGVKD in the germline V gene. There are 12 residues in the CDR3. V lost 2 bases and J 5 bases, leaving 7 bases between the germline ends. This chain's CDR3 is CAISEPGNEQYF. CDR3 nucleotides: TGTGCCATCAGTGAGCCCGGCAACGAGCAGTACTTC.

The chain employs TRBV29-1 and TRBJ2-7; TRBD2 matches at 13 bases. Germline V gene sequence: CDR1 SQVTM, CDR2 ANQGSEA. This CDR3 is 12 amino acids long. With V trimmed by 6 bases and J by 7 bases, 3 bases remained unmatched. The CDR3: CSVGLAGVEQYF. CDR3 coding DNA: TGCAGCGTCGGACTAGCGGGAGTGGAGCAGTACTTC.

This clonotype was observed a few times. This sequence joins TRBV6-2 or TRBV6-3 and TRBJ2-3, with D perhaps TRBD1 or TRBD2 (5 bases each). The germline gives CDR1 MNHEY, CDR2 SVGEGT. V was shortened by 8 bases and J by 5 bases, with 14 bases between the two germline ends. The CDR3 extends over 13 amino acids. This CDR3 reads CASRSLGGDTQYF. The CDR3, as DNA: TGTGCCAGCCGCTCCCTTGGGGGAGATACGCAGTATTTT.

This clonotype was observed many times. The chain joins TRBV6-2 or TRBV6-3 to TRBJ2-3; the match to TRBD2 covers 13 bases. CDR1 and CDR2 from the germline V gene are MNHEY and SVGEGT. After removal of 3 bases from V and 6 bases from J, the junction contained 9 bases not matched to a gene. The CDR3 runs to 17 residues. DNA for the CDR3: TGTGCCAGCAGTTATGCCAGGACTAGCGGGAGTATTGATACGCAGTATTTT. This codes for CASSYARTSGSIDTQYF.

This rearrangement joins TRBV6-5 to TRBJ2-2, with 9 bases fitting TRBD1. Germline V gene data show CDR1 as MNHEY and CDR2 as SVGAGI. The CDR3 is 15 residues long. Trimming took 6 bases from V and 2 from J; bases not matched to a gene: 4. The DNA of the CDR3 is TGTGCCAGCAGGGTACAGGGGGCCAACACCGGGGAGCTGTTTTTT. Its protein is CASRVQGANTGELFF.

This clonotype was counted at least ten times. A read error may produce the germline difference seen at one junction end. The rearrangement links TRBV29-1 to TRBJ1-6; D remains ambiguous. Looked up from germline, CDR1 is SQVTM and CDR2 is ANQGSEA. The CDR3 length is 13 residues. The CDR3 nucleotides are TGCAGCCCACGCTATAAGGGCCCACTCAACTACGACTTT. This codes for CSPRYKGPLNYDF.